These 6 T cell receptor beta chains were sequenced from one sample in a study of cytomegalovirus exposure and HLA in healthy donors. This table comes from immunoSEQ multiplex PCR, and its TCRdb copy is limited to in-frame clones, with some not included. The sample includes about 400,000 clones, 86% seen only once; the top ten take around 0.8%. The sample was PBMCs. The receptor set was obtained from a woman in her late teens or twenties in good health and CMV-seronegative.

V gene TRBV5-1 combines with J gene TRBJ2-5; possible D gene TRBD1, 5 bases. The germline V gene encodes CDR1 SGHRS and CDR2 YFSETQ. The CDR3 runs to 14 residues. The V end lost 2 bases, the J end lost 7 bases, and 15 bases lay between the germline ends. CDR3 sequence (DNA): TGCGCCAGCAGCTTCGATTTACCCACAGGGACCCAGTACTTC. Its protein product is CASSFDLPTGTQYF.

The CDR3 region has the DNA TGTGCCAGCAGTTACAAGGACAGGGCGGGCTCACCCCTCCACTTT. Encoded protein: CASSYKDRAGSPLHF. This chain links TRBV6-5 with TRBJ1-6, with 8 positions matching TRBD1. The V gene end was trimmed by 2 bases and the J gene end by 10 bases; junction bases not matched to a gene: 7. Germline assignment: CDR1 MNHEY and CDR2 SVGAGI. CDR3 length equals 15 residues.

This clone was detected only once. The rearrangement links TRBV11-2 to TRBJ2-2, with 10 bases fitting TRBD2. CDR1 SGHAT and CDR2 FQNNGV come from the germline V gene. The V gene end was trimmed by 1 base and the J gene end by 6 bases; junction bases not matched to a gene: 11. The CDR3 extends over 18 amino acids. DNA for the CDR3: TGTGCCAGCAGCTTAGTAGGGTCTAGCGGGAGATTATCCGGGGAGCTGTTTTTT. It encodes CASSLVGSSGRLSGELFF.

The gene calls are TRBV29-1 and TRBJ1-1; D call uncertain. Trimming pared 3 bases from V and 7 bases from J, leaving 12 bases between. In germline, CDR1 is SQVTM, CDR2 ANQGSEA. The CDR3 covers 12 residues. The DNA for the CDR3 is TGCAGCGTTGAGCGGACGGCGGGTGAAGCTTTCTTT. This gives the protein CSVERTAGEAFF.

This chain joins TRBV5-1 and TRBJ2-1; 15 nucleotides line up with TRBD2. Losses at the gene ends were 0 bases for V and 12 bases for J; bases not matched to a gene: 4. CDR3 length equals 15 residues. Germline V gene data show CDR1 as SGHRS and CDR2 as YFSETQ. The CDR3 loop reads CASSLAGTSGRTQFF. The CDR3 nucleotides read TGCGCCAGCAGCTTGGCCGGGACTAGCGGGAGGACGCAGTTCTTC.

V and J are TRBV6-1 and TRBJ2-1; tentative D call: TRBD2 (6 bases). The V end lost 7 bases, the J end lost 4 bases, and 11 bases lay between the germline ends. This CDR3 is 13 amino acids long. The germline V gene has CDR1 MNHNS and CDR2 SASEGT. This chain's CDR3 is CASIDGGYNEQFF. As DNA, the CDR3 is TGTGCCAGCATAGACGGGGGATACAATGAGCAGTTCTTC.